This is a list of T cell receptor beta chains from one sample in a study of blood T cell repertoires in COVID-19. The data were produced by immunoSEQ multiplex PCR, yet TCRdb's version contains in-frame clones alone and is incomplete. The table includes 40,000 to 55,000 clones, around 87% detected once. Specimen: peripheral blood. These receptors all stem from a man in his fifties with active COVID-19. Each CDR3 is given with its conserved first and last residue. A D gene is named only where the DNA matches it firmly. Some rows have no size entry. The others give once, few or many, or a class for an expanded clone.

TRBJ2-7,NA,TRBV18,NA,CASSPQGTESYEQYF,TGTGCCAGCTCACCACAAGGCACGGAGTCCTACGAGCAGTACTTC
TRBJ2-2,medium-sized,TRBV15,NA,CATSTDTRTGELFF,TGTGCCACCAGCACGGATACTAGGACCGGGGAGCTGTTTTTT
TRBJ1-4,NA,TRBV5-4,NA,CASSLVFEKLFF,TGTGCCAGCAGCTTGGTATTTGAAAAACTGTTTTTT
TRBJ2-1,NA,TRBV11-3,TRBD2,CASSMGLGIYNEQFF,TGTGCCAGCAGCATGGGACTAGGAATTTACAATGAGCAGTTCTTC
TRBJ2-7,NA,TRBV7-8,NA,CASSPGNTYEQYF,TGTGCCAGCAGCCCAGGGAACACCTACGAGCAGTACTTC
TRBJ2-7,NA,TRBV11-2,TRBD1,CASSLLRDRGYEQYF,TGTGCCAGCAGCTTATTGCGGGACAGGGGCTACGAGCAGTACTTC
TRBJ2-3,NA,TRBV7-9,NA,CASGSFIGGPSTDTQYF,TGTGCCAGCGGCTCATTTATCGGGGGGCCTAGCACAGATACGCAGTATTTT
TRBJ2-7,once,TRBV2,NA,CASSEGAGSPREQYF,TGTGCCAGCAGTGAAGGTGCGGGATCCCCTCGTGAGCAGTACTTC
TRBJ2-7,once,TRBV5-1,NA,CASSLALPSYEQYF,TGCGCCAGTTCTCTAGCTCTCCCCTCCTACGAGCAGTACTTC
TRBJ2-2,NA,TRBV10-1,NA,CASKLDSGTGELFF,TGCGCCAGTAAACTGGACAGCGGAACCGGGGAGCTGTTTTTT
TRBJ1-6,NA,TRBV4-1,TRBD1,CASTQLGSTGAYNNSPLHF,TGCGCCAGCACCCAACTCGGAAGTACAGGGGCCTATAATAATTCACCCCTCCACTTT